This TCR beta chain emerged from a study of blood T cells in healthy people across ages (dated by TCRdb to between 2015 and 2016). Describing the broader study: In model experiments, template switching captured roughly one uniquely barcoded TCR beta cDNA molecule for every two T cells. Four age groups were formed from the donors: young (average roughly 15 years), middle-aged (approximately 40), aged (more than 55) and long-lived (less than 85). Age-related changes in TCR beta repertoire diversity were measured in the study by deep sequencing normalized with unique cDNA molecular identifiers. Using the same blood draw, the study looked at two additional independent replicas of 1 million unique cDNA reads for two donors, one aged 18 to 30 and the other aged 80 or older. Results the study describes overall, beyond this receptor: The percentage of naive T cells measured by flow cytometry correlated strongly with observed TCR beta diversity. Compared with the aged group, more naive CD4+ T cells, fewer expanded clones and increased TCR diversity were shown by the long-lived group, suggesting age selection. The CMV infection status of donors was not known, potentially confounding age-related changes in expanded clonotypes. Observed TCR beta diversity per million T cells fell roughly linearly with age, and a significant reduction was already apparent by age about 38. Total diversity estimates from one million sequenced T cells were considered lower bounds and underestimates. Since profiling was done on bulk unsorted PBMCs, naive and antigen-experienced compartments could not be conclusively compared.

Library preparation employed 5' RACE. Reads for this sample came from an Illumina HiSeq 2500. A second roughly 6 to 12 cycle PCR used a sample-barcoded 5' primer and a J-beta primer mix. Each TCR beta cDNA molecule received a unique molecular identifier from a template-switch 5' adaptor carrying 12 random nucleotides. At least 3 million CDR3-containing paired-end reads were obtained from each sample. First-strand cDNA synthesis was performed from all RNA using the Mint cDNA synthesis kit, with priming by a TRBC-specific oligonucleotide. All cDNA was treated with uracil-DNA glycosylase and then went through a first 18-cycle PCR with the universal primers M1SS and BC2_uni_R. Per the source publication's procedure: For normalization, 1 million high-quality reads were randomly selected from each sample, with every read carrying a distinct molecular identifier. Instead of being binned into consensus sequences, reads that shared molecular identifiers were thrown out. MiTCR, set to a Q25 quality threshold and the strictest error-elimination algorithm, was used for CDR3 identification, clonotype clustering and error correction. A nonparametric unseen species model using Euler transformation provided a lower-bound estimate of total TCR beta diversity. TCRdb trimmed public reads at Q25 via fastp, called clones via MiXCR and kept in-frame beta chains. Rows are unified per CDR3 protein, each entry keeping the most common DNA and genes. TCRdb assigned the V and J calls; the authors' analysis was not used. Here the sample has 800,000 to 950,000 distinct CDR3 sequences; 25% to 35% occur a single time. Of the sample, roughly 10% is held by the ten largest clones.

Systemically healthy Caucasian individuals from Russia, about 38 in total and aged roughly 6 to 90 years, were included as donors. Ten milliliters of peripheral blood were drawn from each donor into EDTA-treated Vacutainer tubes. Ficoll-Paque density-gradient centrifugation was used to isolate PBMCs, with at least 6 million per sample. Total RNA, at least 6 micrograms per sample, was extracted from PBMCs with Trizol reagent. For every donor, flow cytometry on a PBMC aliquot measured the percentage of naive CD45RAhigh/CD27high T cells. About this clonotype: What this receptor recognizes is not known. The junction differs from germline at one of its ends, possibly a read error.

The CDR3 contains 17 residues, cysteine and phenylalanine counted. The kept DNA is CDR3 alone, 51 bases in frame from the first base. CDR1 and CDR2 are drawn from the germline V gene (reference sequence): DFQATT, SNEGSKA. This sample also appeared in a second study, on T cells of mothers and their children. Drawing on the second study: Nine systemically healthy Caucasian individuals, comprising three mothers and their six children, were included as donors. cDNA synthesis used all of the extracted RNA, with roughly 1.5 ug of RNA in each 15 ul reaction. In the second PCR, the M1S primer introduced both the sample barcodes and 2-4 random nucleotides. More than 9 million TCR beta CDR3 reads were obtained from each mother, and about 3 million reads were obtained from each child. TCR recombination output is similarly shaped by thymic selection in related and unrelated pairs, with a minor effect exerted by inherited differences. Normalized repertoire overlap in related mother-child pairs was always slightly higher than in unrelated mother-child pairs, but the difference was never significant. With a sensitivity of about 100 clones per million clonotypes, no persistent microchimeric T cell clones were detected. The study used deep NGS to compare TCR beta repertoires of mothers and children, seeking features distinguishing related mother-child pairs from unrelated individuals. On average, the children were approximately 11 +/- 4 years old, while the mothers were about 40 +/- 4 years old. After adapters were ligated using NEBNext reagents, the libraries underwent 100+100 nt paired-end sequencing on an Illumina HiSeq 2000. To prevent cross-contamination, the mother and child libraries were prepared one month apart and sequenced in separate runs. Each donor had between roughly 450,000 and 2,100,000 distinct TCR beta clonotypes identified. Naive TCR beta clonotypes were estimated from low-frequency clonotypes matched to each donor's FACS-determined naive share, without sorting.

The chain couples TRBV20-1 to TRBJ2-1; TRBD2 aligns with 9 central bases. The sequencing sample was made of blood. This clonotype originated in a woman in her forties in good health. The CDR3 protein is CGAREILRGGRIDEQFF. The DNA sequence is TGCGGTGCTAGAGAGATCCTGCGGGGGGGCCGAATAGATGAGCAGTTCTTC.